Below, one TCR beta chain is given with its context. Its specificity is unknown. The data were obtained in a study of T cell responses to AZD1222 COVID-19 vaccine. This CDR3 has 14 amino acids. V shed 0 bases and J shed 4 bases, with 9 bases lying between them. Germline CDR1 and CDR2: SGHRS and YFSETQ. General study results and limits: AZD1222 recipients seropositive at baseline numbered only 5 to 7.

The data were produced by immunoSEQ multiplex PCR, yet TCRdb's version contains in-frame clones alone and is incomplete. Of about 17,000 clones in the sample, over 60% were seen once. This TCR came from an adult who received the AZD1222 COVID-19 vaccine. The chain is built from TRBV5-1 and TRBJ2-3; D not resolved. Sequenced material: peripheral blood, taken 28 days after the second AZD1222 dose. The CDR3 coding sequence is TGCGCCAGCAGCTTGGAGCCGGATTCAGATACGCAGTATTTT. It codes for CASSLEPDSDTQYF.